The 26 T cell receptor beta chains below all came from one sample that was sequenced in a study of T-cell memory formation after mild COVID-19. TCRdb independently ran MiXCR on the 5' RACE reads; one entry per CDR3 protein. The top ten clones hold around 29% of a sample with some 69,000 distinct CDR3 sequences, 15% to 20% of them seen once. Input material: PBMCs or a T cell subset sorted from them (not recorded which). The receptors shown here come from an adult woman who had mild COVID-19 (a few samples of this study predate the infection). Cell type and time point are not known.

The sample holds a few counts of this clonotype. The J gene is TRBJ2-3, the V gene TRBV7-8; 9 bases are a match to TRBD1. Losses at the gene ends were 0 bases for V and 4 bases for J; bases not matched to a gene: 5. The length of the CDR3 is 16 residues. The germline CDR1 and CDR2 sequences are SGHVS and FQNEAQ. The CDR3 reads CASSLAHGQGSDTQYF. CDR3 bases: TGTGCCAGCAGCTTAGCGCACGGACAGGGGTCAGATACGCAGTATTTT.

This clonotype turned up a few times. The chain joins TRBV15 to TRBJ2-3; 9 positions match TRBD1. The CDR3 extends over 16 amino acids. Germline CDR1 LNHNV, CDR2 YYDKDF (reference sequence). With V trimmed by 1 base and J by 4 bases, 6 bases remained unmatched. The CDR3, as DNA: TGTGCCACCAGCAGAGTAGGGGGACAGGGCGCAGATACGCAGTATTTT. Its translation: CATSRVGGQGADTQYF.

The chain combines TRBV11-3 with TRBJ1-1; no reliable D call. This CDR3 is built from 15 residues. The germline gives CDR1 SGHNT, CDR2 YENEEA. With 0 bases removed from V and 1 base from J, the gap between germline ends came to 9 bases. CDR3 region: CASSLDGRANTEAFF. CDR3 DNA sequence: TGTGCCAGCAGCTTAGACGGACGGGCGAACACTGAAGCTTTCTTT.

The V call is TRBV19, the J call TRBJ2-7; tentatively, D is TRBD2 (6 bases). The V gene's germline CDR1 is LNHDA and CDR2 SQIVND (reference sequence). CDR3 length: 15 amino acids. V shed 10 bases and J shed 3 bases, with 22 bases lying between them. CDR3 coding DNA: TGTGCCACGTCTGTCCCAGCGCGGGGATTCTACGAGCAGTACTTC. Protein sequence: CATSVPARGFYEQYF.

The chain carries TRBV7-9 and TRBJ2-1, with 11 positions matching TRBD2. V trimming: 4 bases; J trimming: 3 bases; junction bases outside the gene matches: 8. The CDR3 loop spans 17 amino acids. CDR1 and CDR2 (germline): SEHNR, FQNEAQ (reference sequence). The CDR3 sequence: CASSWNPLAGDYNEQFF. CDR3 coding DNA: TGTGCCAGCAGCTGGAACCCACTAGCGGGAGACTACAATGAGCAGTTCTTC.

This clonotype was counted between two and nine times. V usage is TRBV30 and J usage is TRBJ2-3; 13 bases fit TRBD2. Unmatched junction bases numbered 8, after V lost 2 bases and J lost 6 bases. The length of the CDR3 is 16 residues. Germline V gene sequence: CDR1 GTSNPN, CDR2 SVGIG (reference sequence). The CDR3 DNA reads TGTGCCTGGAGTCTACTAGCGGGAGGGCCGGTTGATACGCAGTATTTT. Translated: CAWSLLAGGPVDTQYF. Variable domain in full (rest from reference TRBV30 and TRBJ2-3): SQTIHQWPATLVQPVGSPLSLECTVEGTSNPNLYWYRQAAGRGLQLLFYSVGIGQISSEVPQNLSASRPQDRQFILSSKKLLLSDSGFYLCAWSLLAGGPVDTQYFGPGTRLTVL.

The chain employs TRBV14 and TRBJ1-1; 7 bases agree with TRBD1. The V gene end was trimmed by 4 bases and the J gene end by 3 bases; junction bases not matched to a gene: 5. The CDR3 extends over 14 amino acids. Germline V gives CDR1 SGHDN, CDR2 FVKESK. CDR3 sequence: CASSRLGGYTEAFF. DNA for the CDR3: TGTGCCAGCAGCCGCCTAGGGGGCTACACTGAAGCTTTCTTT.

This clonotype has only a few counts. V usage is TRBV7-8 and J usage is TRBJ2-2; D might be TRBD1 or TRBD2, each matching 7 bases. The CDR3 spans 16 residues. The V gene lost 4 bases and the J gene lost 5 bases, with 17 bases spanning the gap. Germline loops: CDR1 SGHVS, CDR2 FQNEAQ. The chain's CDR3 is CASSSPGGAGTGELFF. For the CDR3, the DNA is TGTGCCAGCAGCTCCCCAGGGGGGGCGGGGACCGGGGAGCTGTTTTTT. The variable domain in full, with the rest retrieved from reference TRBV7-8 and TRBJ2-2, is GAGVSQSPRYKVAKRGQDVALRCDPISGHVSLFWYQQALGQGPEFLTYFQNEAQLDKSGLPSDRFFAERPEGSVSTLKIQRTQQEDSAVYLCASSSPGGAGTGELFFGEGSRLTVL.

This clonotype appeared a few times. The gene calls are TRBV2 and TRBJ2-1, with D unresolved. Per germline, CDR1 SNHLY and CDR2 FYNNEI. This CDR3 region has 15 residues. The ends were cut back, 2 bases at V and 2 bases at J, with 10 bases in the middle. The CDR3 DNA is TGTGCCAGCAGTGAAAGGGCTGACCCCTACAATGAGCAGTTCTTC. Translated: CASSERADPYNEQFF.

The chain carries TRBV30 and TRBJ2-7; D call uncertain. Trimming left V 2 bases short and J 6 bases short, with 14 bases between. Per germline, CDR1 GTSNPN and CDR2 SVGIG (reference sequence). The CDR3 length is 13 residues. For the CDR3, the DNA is TGTGCCTGGAGTCCTAGGTCTCCCTTCGAGCAGTACTTC. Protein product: CAWSPRSPFEQYF.

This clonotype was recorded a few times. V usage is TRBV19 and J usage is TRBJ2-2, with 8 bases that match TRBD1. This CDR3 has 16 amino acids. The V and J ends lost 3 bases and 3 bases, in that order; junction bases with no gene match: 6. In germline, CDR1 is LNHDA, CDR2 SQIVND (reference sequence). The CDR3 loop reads CASSIWTGSDTGELFF. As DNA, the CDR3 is TGTGCCAGTAGTATTTGGACAGGGTCTGACACCGGGGAGCTGTTTTTT.

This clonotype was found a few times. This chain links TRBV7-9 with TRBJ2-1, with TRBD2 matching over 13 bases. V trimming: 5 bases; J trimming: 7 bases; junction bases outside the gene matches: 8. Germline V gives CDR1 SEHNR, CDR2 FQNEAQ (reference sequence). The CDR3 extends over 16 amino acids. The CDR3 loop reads CASSATSGRAGNEQFF. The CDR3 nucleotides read TGTGCCAGCAGCGCCACTAGCGGGAGGGCCGGGAATGAGCAGTTCTTC. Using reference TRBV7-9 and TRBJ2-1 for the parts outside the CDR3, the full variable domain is DTGVSQNPRHKITKRGQNVTFRCDPISEHNRLYWYRQTLGQGPEFLTYFQNEAQLEKSRLLSDRFSAERPKGSFSTLEIQRTEQGDSAMYLCASSATSGRAGNEQFFGPGTRLTVL.

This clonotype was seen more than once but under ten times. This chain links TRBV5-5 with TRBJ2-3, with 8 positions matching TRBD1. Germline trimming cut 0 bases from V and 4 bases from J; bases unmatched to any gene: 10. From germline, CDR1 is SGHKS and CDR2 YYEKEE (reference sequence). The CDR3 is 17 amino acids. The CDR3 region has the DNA TGTGCCAGCAGCTTGGGACCGGACAGGGAAACTGCAGATACGCAGTATTTT. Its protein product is CASSLGPDRETADTQYF.

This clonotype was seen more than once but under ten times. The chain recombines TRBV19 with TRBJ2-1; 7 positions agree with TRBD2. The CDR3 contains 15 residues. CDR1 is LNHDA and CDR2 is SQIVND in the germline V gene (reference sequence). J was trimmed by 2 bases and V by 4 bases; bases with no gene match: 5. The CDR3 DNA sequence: TGTGCCAGTAGTAAGGGCGGGAGCACCTACAATGAGCAGTTCTTC. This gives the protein CASSKGGSTYNEQFF.

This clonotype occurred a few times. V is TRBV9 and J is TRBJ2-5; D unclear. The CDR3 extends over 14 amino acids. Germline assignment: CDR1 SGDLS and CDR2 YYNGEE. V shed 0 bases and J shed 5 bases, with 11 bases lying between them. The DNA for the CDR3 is TGTGCCAGCAGCGTAGATAATAGCTTGGAGACCCAGTACTTC. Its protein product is CASSVDNSLETQYF. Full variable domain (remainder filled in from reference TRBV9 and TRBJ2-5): DSGVTQTPKHLITATGQRVTLRCSPRSGDLSVYWYQQSLDQGLQFLIQYYNGEERAKGNILERFSAQQFPDLHSELNLSSLELGDSALYFCASSVDNSLETQYFGPGTRLLVL.

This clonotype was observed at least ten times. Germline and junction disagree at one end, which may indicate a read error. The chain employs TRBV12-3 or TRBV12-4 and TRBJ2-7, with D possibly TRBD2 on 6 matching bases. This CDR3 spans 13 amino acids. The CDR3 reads CASSLAGPYEQYF. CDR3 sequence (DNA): TGCGCCAGCAGCTTGGCGGGGCCCTACGAGCAGTACTTC.

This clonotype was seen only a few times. The CDR3 nucleotides are TGTGCCAGCAGCTATCGAGGGGGACTAGCAAGTGAGCAGTTCTTC. This codes for CASSYRGGLASEQFF. The chain links TRBV7-2 to TRBJ2-1, with 9 nucleotides matching TRBD2. The length of the CDR3 is 15 residues. Germline loops: CDR1 SGHTA, CDR2 FQGNSA. V lost 4 bases, J lost 9 bases, and 10 bases stayed unmatched.

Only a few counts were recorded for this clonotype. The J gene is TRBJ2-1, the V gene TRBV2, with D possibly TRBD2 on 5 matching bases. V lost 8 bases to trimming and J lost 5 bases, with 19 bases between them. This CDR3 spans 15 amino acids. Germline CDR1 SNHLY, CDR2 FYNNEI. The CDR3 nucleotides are TGTGCCAGCCCCAAAGCGGTTTTGCTGAACAATGAGCAGTTCTTC. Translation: CASPKAVLLNNEQFF. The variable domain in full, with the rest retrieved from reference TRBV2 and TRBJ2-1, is EPEVTQTPSHQVTQMGQEVILRCVPISNHLYFYWYRQILGQKVEFLVSFYNNEISEKSEIFDDQFSVERPDGSNFTLKIRSTKLEDSAMYFCASPKAVLLNNEQFFGPGTRLTVL.

The DNA for the CDR3 is TGTGCCAGCCGGACTAGCGGACCGAACACCGGGGAGCTGTTTTTT. The encoded protein is CASRTSGPNTGELFF. The chain has TRBV12-3 or TRBV12-4 and TRBJ2-2; TRBD2 aligns across 10 bases. The length of the CDR3 is 15 residues. V trimming: 8 bases; J trimming: 0 bases; junction bases outside the gene matches: 3.

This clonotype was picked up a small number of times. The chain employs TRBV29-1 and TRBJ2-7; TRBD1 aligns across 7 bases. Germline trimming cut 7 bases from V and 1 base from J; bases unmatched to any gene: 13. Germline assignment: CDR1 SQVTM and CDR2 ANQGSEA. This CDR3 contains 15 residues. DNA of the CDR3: TGCAGCGCCGAGAGCCACGGACAGGAGTCCTACGAGCAGTACTTC. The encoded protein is CSAESHGQESYEQYF.

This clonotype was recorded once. The DNA for the CDR3 is TGTGCCAGCAGCTTAGGGCGTGGGCTAGCGGCCTACGAGCAGTACTTC. It is translated as CASSLGRGLAAYEQYF. This sequence joins TRBV7-2 and TRBJ2-7; the match to TRBD2 covers 7 bases. V trimming: 1 base; J trimming: 2 bases; junction bases outside the gene matches: 8. The CDR3 consists of 16 residues. CDR1 and CDR2 from the germline V gene are SGHTA and FQGNSA.

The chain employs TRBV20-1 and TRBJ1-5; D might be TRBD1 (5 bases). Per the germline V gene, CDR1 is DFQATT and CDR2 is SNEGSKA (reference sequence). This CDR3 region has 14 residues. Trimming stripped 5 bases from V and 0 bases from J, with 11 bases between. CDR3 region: CSAGTGDSNQPQHF. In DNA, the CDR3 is TGCAGTGCTGGTACGGGGGATAGCAATCAGCCCCAGCATTTT.

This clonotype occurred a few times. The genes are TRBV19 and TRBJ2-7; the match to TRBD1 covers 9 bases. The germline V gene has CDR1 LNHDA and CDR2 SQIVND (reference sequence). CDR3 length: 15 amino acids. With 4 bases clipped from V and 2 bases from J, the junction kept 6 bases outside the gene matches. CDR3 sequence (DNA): TGTGCCAGTAGTAGGGACAGGGAAGGAGCCTACGAGCAGTACTTC. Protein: CASSRDREGAYEQYF.

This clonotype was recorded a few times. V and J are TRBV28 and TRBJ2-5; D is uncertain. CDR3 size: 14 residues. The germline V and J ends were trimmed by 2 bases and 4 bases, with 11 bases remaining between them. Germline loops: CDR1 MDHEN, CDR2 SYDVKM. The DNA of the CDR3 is TGTGCCAGCAGTTTAGGTGGGTCTAGAGAGACCCAGTACTTC. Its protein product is CASSLGGSRETQYF.

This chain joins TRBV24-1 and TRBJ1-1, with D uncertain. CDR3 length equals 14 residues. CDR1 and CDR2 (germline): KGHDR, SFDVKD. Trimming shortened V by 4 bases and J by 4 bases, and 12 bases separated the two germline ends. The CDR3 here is CATSESGLLTEAFF. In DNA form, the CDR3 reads TGTGCCACCAGTGAGTCAGGTCTCCTCACTGAAGCTTTCTTT.

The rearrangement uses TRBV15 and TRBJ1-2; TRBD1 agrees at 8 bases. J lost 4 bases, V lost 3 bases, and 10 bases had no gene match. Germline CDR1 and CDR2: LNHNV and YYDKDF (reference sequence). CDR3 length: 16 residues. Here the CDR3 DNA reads TGTGCCACCAGCAGCCTTCGGACAGGGACCCTCTATGGCTACACCTTC. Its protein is CATSSLRTGTLYGYTF.